The 26 T cell receptor beta chains below were found in one sample sequenced in a study of blood T cell repertoires in COVID-19. Profiling relied on immunoSEQ multiplex PCR, and the TCRdb table lists in-frame clones only, not all of them. The repertoire holds about 130,000 clones, roughly 69% seen once, with approximately 2% in the top ten. Sequences were obtained from peripheral blood. The receptors were sampled from a woman in her seventies with acute or convalescent COVID-19.

This chain joins TRBV18 and TRBJ2-2, with D possibly matching TRBD2 (5 bases). The CDR3 sequence is 16 residues long. V dropped 5 bases and J dropped 5 bases, with 18 bases sitting between them. Germline V CDR1 and CDR2: KGHSH, LQKENI. The CDR3 loop is CASSSGMGAVTGELFF. The CDR3 nucleotides are TGTGCCAGCTCATCTGGTATGGGAGCAGTGACCGGGGAGCTGTTTTTT.

This chain uses TRBV10-2 with TRBJ2-3; no reliable D call. In germline, CDR1 is WSHSY, CDR2 SAAADI. V lost 6 bases and J 2 bases, leaving 9 bases between the germline ends. This CDR3 is built from 13 residues. CDR3 loop: CASRLDTTDTQYF. CDR3 coding DNA: TGCGCCAGCAGGCTCGACACCACAGATACGCAGTATTTT.

The chain carries TRBV6-2 or TRBV6-3 and TRBJ1-5; unclear D gene. Between the trimmed V and J ends, which lost 3 bases and 9 bases, there was a span of 12 bases. Germline CDR1 and CDR2: MNHEY and SVGEGT. The CDR3 covers 13 residues. The CDR3 loop reads CASSYDNVLPQHF. DNA of the CDR3: TGTGCCAGCAGTTATGACAACGTTCTGCCCCAGCATTTT.

The chain joins TRBV27 to TRBJ2-3; maybe TRBD1 (6 bases). The V and J ends lost 3 bases and 7 bases respectively, with 14 bases between them. The CDR3 has 14 amino acids. CDR1 is MNHEY, CDR2 SMNVEV, per germline (reference sequence). The CDR3 sequence: CASSLGQGMNTQYF. The CDR3 region has the DNA TGTGCCAGCAGTTTGGGGCAGGGGATGAATACGCAGTATTTT.

The chain has TRBV10-2 and TRBJ2-2, with 13 positions matching TRBD2. This CDR3 has 16 amino acids. Germline CDR1 WSHSY, CDR2 SAAADI. V gave up 6 bases and J gave up 5 bases; unmatched junction bases: 6. The CDR3 spells CASRLAGGRGTGELFF. Here the CDR3 DNA reads TGCGCCAGCAGACTAGCGGGGGGGAGAGGGACCGGGGAGCTGTTTTTT.

The chain combines TRBV5-4 with TRBJ2-2; a possible D gene is TRBD1 (6 bases). V shed 2 bases and J shed 6 bases, with 14 bases lying between them. Germline CDR1 SGHNT, CDR2 YYREEE (reference sequence). There are 15 residues in the CDR3. DNA for the CDR3: TGTGCCAGCAGCTTTCAGAATAACAGGGCCGGGGAGCTGTTTTTT. Encoded protein: CASSFQNNRAGELFF.

J is TRBJ1-2 and V is TRBV10-3; D is uncertain. In germline, CDR1 is ENHRY, CDR2 SYGVKD. V lost 8 bases, J lost 2 bases, and 9 bases lay in between. The CDR3 loop spans 12 amino acids. CDR3 sequence (DNA): TGTGCCATCTCTAAGGAGAACTATGGCTACACCTTC. It specifies CAISKENYGYTF.

The chain has TRBV18 and TRBJ1-4; D remains unclear. There are 13 residues in the CDR3. The V end lost 3 bases, the J end lost 8 bases, and 10 bases lay between the germline ends. Germline-derived CDR1 and CDR2 are KGHSH and LQKENI. The CDR3 is CASSPREAEKLFF. CDR3 sequence (DNA): TGTGCCAGCTCACCCCGGGAAGCAGAAAAACTGTTTTTT.

The V call is TRBV28, the J call TRBJ1-2; TRBD1 agrees at 7 bases. J gave up 0 bases and V 5 bases, and 3 bases lay outside the gene matches. The CDR3 covers 14 residues. Per the germline V gene, CDR1 is MDHEN and CDR2 is SYDVKM. CDR3 sequence reads: CASSQGQANYGYTF. CDR3 coding DNA: TGTGCCAGCAGTCAAGGACAGGCTAACTATGGCTACACCTTC.

V gene TRBV6-5 combines with J gene TRBJ1-2, with D possibly being TRBD1 (6 bases). Looked up from germline, CDR1 is MNHEY and CDR2 is SVGAGI. Trimming cost V 4 bases and J 4 bases, with 16 bases left between them. The CDR3 length is 15 residues. CDR3 DNA: TGTGCCAGCAGTTCGTCCGTGACAGGCGTCTATGGCTACACCTTC. Its protein is CASSSSVTGVYGYTF.

Written as DNA, the CDR3 is TGTGCCACCAGCAGAACAGGGGGTAAGGGTTTGGGCACTGAAGCTTTCTTT. This translates into CATSRTGGKGLGTEAFF. This rearrangement joins TRBV15 to TRBJ1-1, with TRBD1 matching over 8 bases. Germline V gene data show CDR1 as LNHNV and CDR2 as YYDKDF (reference sequence). The length of the CDR3 is 17 residues. Losses at the gene ends were 2 bases for V and 4 bases for J; bases not matched to a gene: 12.

The chain combines TRBV27 with TRBJ2-3; 12 positions match TRBD2. Germline lookup yields CDR1 MNHEY and CDR2 SMNVEV (reference sequence). The CDR3 is made up of 20 amino acids. Trimming removed 5 bases from V and 3 bases from J; junction bases left unmatched: 18. CDR3 in DNA: TGTGCCAGCAGTCCAAGCCCCCTTTACGGACTAGCGGGGAGAACAGATACGCAGTATTTT. Translation gives CASSPSPLYGLAGRTDTQYF.

This chain links TRBV19 with TRBJ2-1, with 9 bases identical to TRBD1. Per germline, CDR1 LNHDA and CDR2 SQIVND (reference sequence). With 9 bases clipped from V and 9 bases from J, the junction kept 12 bases outside the gene matches. This CDR3 region has 14 residues. CDR3 amino acids: CASYRGPPGGEQFF. For the CDR3, the DNA is TGTGCCAGCTACAGGGGGCCTCCTGGGGGTGAGCAGTTCTTC.

V is TRBV2 and J is TRBJ2-5; 8 nucleotides agree with TRBD2. V lost 7 bases to trimming and J lost 9 bases; unmatched junction nucleotides: 7. The CDR3 covers 12 residues. The germline V gene encodes CDR1 SNHLY and CDR2 FYNNEI. CDR3 coding DNA: TGTGCCAGCACTGCGGGGGGTATGGCCCAGTACTTC. It yields the protein CASTAGGMAQYF.

DNA for the CDR3: TGCAGCGTCTCGGGACAGGGAGGCTACACCTTC. The encoded protein is CSVSGQGGYTF. J is TRBJ1-2 and V is TRBV29-1, with 9 bases that match TRBD1. The trim removed 6 bases at V and 8 bases at J, leaving 4 bases unmatched. The CDR3 contains 11 residues. From germline, CDR1 is SQVTM and CDR2 ANQGSEA.

The J gene is TRBJ2-1, the V gene TRBV19; the match to TRBD2 covers 9 bases. The CDR3 consists of 16 residues. The J segment lost 0 bases and the V segment lost 4 bases, leaving 4 bases of the junction unmatched. Germline loops: CDR1 LNHDA, CDR2 SQIVND (reference sequence). This CDR3 is CASSRTSASSYNEQFF. CDR3 DNA sequence: TGTGCCAGTAGTAGGACTAGCGCCAGCTCCTACAATGAGCAGTTCTTC.

In its sample, this clone was seen a few times. The chain employs TRBV2 and TRBJ2-5, with a possible D match to TRBD1 (6 bases). CDR1 is SNHLY, CDR2 FYNNEI, per germline. The CDR3 totals 14 residues. V shed 1 base and J shed 6 bases, with 12 bases lying between them. CDR3 bases: TGTGCCAGCAGTGAAGGCGCAGGGGCGAAGACCCAGTACTTC. This encodes CASSEGAGAKTQYF.

The V call is TRBV5-1, the J call TRBJ1-2, with 7 bases fitting TRBD1. The CDR3 runs to 15 residues. Germline assignment: CDR1 SGHRS and CDR2 YFSETQ. Germline trimming cut 5 bases from V and 5 bases from J; bases unmatched to any gene: 12. CDR3 in amino acids: CASSDPGQPVYGYTF. The CDR3 coding sequence is TGCGCCAGCAGTGATCCGGGACAGCCTGTTTATGGCTACACCTTC.

The V call is TRBV2, the J call TRBJ1-1; TRBD1 might be the D (5 bases). Germline V gene lookup returns CDR1 SNHLY and CDR2 FYNNEI. V shed 4 bases and J shed 12 bases, with 18 bases lying between them. This CDR3 has 13 amino acids. CDR3 residues: CASSGTTVAVTFF. CDR3 nucleotide sequence: TGTGCCAGCAGTGGGACGACAGTGGCGGTGACTTTCTTT.

The CDR3 DNA reads TGTGCCAGCAGAAGACAGGGGATGGGCTATGGCTACACCTTC. It codes for CASRRQGMGYGYTF. The V gene is TRBV6-5, the J gene TRBJ1-2, with TRBD1 identical over 8 bases. The length of the CDR3 is 14 residues. CDR1 and CDR2 from the germline V gene are MNHEY and SVGAGI. The V segment lost 6 bases and the J segment 4 bases; nucleotides outside the gene matches: 7.

This clone was detected only a few times. V and J are TRBV10-3 and TRBJ2-3; weak D call: TRBD2 (6 bases). The CDR3 runs to 15 residues. The V and J ends lost 10 bases and 2 bases respectively, with 19 bases between them. The V gene's germline CDR1 is ENHRY and CDR2 SYGVKD. The DNA for the CDR3 is TGTGCCAGCGGATTCGGGAGCCCAAACACAGATACGCAGTATTTT. Translating gives CASGFGSPNTDTQYF.

This clone was seen once. V usage is TRBV18 and J usage is TRBJ2-1; 12 nucleotides agree with TRBD2. The CDR3 extends over 16 amino acids. With 2 bases clipped from V and 7 bases from J, the junction kept 6 bases outside the gene matches. CDR1 KGHSH and CDR2 LQKENI come from the germline V gene. The CDR3 reads CASSPKVTSGRNEQFF. The CDR3 DNA reads TGTGCCAGCTCACCAAAAGTAACTAGCGGGAGGAATGAGCAGTTCTTC. The whole variable domain, filled in from reference TRBV18 and TRBJ2-1, reads NAGVMQNPRHLVRRRGQEARLRCSPMKGHSHVYWYRQLPEEGLKFMVYLQKENIIDESGMPKERFSAEFPKEGPSILRIQQVVRGDSAAYFCASSPKVTSGRNEQFFGPGTRLTVL.

The V gene is TRBV6-5, the J gene TRBJ2-4; D gene ambiguous. The V gene's germline CDR1 is MNHEY and CDR2 SVGAGI. This CDR3 spans 15 amino acids. V was cut by 4 bases and J by 0 bases, with 10 bases left in between. The CDR3, as DNA: TGTGCCAGCAGTTCCACTTCTTTAGCCAAAAACATTCAGTACTTC. This translates into CASSSTSLAKNIQYF.

This chain connects TRBV7-2 to TRBJ2-1; D may correspond to TRBD1 or TRBD2 (5 bases each). Germline-derived CDR1 and CDR2 are SGHTA and FQGNSA. The germline V and J ends were trimmed by 5 bases and 10 bases, with 18 bases remaining between them. CDR3 size: 14 residues. The CDR3 here is CASSLEGIRTEQFF. CDR3 DNA: TGTGCCAGCAGCCTAGAGGGGATTAGGACAGAGCAGTTCTTC. The full variable domain, its missing parts supplied by reference TRBV7-2 and TRBJ2-1, is GAGVSQSPSNKVTEKGKDVELRCDPISGHTALYWYRQSLGQGLEFLIYFQGNSAPDKSGLPSDRFSAERTGGSVSTLTIQRTQQEDSAVYLCASSLEGIRTEQFFGPGTRLTVL.

This clone was recorded a few times. The V call is TRBV14, the J call TRBJ1-6; no clear D. The V gene's germline CDR1 is SGHDN and CDR2 FVKESK. This CDR3 has 13 residues. Trimming left V 1 base short and J 8 bases short, with 6 bases between. The CDR3 is CASSQVEHSPLHF. The CDR3 DNA sequence: TGTGCCAGCAGCCAAGTTGAGCATTCACCCCTCCACTTT.

The rearrangement joins TRBV6-1 to TRBJ1-5; 9 nucleotides line up with TRBD1. V was pared by 3 bases and J by 7 bases, with 4 bases of the junction left unmatched. CDR3 length: 14 residues. Germline V lookup: CDR1 MNHNS, CDR2 SASEGT. The CDR3 here is CASSDGTGRQPQHF. The DNA for the CDR3 is TGTGCCAGCAGTGACGGGACAGGGCGACAGCCCCAGCATTTT.